The 21 T cell receptor beta chains below come from one sample, sequenced in a study of T cells in Graves' hyperthyroidism and ophthalmopathy. Researchers took RNA transcripts and amplified the TCR beta CDR3 regions from them. HTBI primers were employed in a first-round RT-PCR of the TCR CDR3. MiXCR, applied by TCRdb to the multiplex PCR reads, yields one record per CDR3 protein. The data show a few hundred thousand distinct CDR3 sequences, with approximately 44% seen just once and around 7.7% held by the top ten. Sequenced material: peripheral blood or thyroid tissue (not recorded which). The receptors stem from a woman between 18 and 29 years old with Graves' hyperthyroidism.

The CDR3 region is CSARDVKREGLNEQFF. In DNA, the CDR3 is TGCAGTGCTAGAGATGTCAAGCGGGAGGGCCTCAATGAGCAGTTCTTC. The rearrangement links TRBV20-1 to TRBJ2-7; TRBD2 agrees at 10 bases. The DNA end is a closer match to TRBJ2-1, so the J assignment may be wrong. Germline CDR1 DFQATT, CDR2 SNEGSKA (reference sequence). The CDR3 consists of 16 residues.

The V gene is TRBV28, the J gene TRBJ1-4; unclear D gene. V gave up 6 bases and J gave up 0 bases, with 8 bases separating them. Germline values: CDR1 MDHEN, CDR2 SYDVKM. The CDR3 length is 14 residues. The chain's CDR3 is CASSDTSTNEKLFF. DNA of the CDR3: TGTGCCAGCAGCGACACTTCAACTAATGAAAAACTGTTTTTT.

There are many counts of this clonotype. The genes are TRBV20-1 and TRBJ1-5; TRBD1 is a possible D gene (5 bases). The germline V and J ends were trimmed by 0 bases and 5 bases, with 17 bases remaining between them. CDR3 length: 16 amino acids. The V gene's germline CDR1 is DFQATT and CDR2 SNEGSKA (reference sequence). CDR3 in amino acids: CSARDPISGGDQPQHF. The CDR3 DNA reads TGCAGTGCTAGAGATCCGATATCGGGAGGGGATCAGCCCCAGCATTTT.

This clonotype was detected ten times or more. The chain carries TRBV6-6 and TRBJ2-7; D ambiguous. This CDR3 spans 14 amino acids. V was pared by 2 bases and J by 3 bases, with 11 bases between. The germline V gene has CDR1 MNHNY and CDR2 SVGAGI (reference sequence). CDR3 nucleotides: TGTGCCAGCAGTTACCCTCGTGCGGACTACGAGCAGTACTTC. Protein product: CASSYPRADYEQYF.

This clonotype was seen a handful of times. The chain uses TRBV7-2 and TRBJ2-7; 11 nucleotides agree with TRBD2. Germline trimming cut 3 bases from V and 7 bases from J; bases unmatched to any gene: 11. The CDR3 has 16 amino acids. The germline CDR1 and CDR2 sequences are SGHTA and FQGNSA. CDR3 DNA sequence: TGTGCCAGCAGCTTTTTAGCGGGAGGGTCCTACAATGAGCAGTACTTC. Protein product: CASSFLAGGSYNEQYF.

The CDR3 reads CAWRGTLGSPLHF. DNA of the CDR3: TGTGCCTGGAGGGGGACTCTCGGTTCACCCCTCCACTTT. This chain joins TRBV30 and TRBJ1-6; a weak D match, TRBD1 (5 bases). Between the trimmed V and J ends, which lost 3 bases and 9 bases, there was a span of 12 bases. This CDR3 spans 13 amino acids. Germline V gene sequence: CDR1 GTSNPN, CDR2 SVGIG (reference sequence). Using reference TRBV30 and TRBJ1-6 for the parts outside the CDR3, the full variable domain is SQTIHQWPATLVQPVGSPLSLECTVEGTSNPNLYWYRQAAGRGLQLLFYSVGIGQISSEVPQNLSASRPQDRQFILSSKKLLLSDSGFYLCAWRGTLGSPLHFGNGTRLTVT.

There are many counts of this clonotype. The chain uses TRBV7-9 and TRBJ2-2; TRBD1 is a possible D gene (6 bases). Germline V CDR1 and CDR2: SEHNR, FQNEAQ (reference sequence). The CDR3 has 15 residues. Trimming stripped 6 bases from V and 1 base from J, with 12 bases between. The CDR3 nucleotides read TGTGCCAGCAGGATTGAGACAGGGAACACCGGGGAGCTGTTTTTT. Translated: CASRIETGNTGELFF.

This sequence joins TRBV24-1 and TRBJ2-3; 10 bases fit TRBD2. With 6 bases clipped from V and 5 bases from J, the junction kept 10 bases outside the gene matches. Germline loops: CDR1 KGHDR, CDR2 SFDVKD. The CDR3 is 16 amino acids. The CDR3 protein is CATSRKAGGSGDTQYF. In nucleotides, the CDR3 is TGTGCCACCAGTAGGAAAGCGGGAGGGTCCGGAGATACGCAGTATTTT.

This chain uses TRBV19 with TRBJ2-5; tentatively, D is TRBD2 (6 bases). This CDR3 contains 12 residues. Germline values: CDR1 LNHDA, CDR2 SQIVND (reference sequence). V was pared by 4 bases and J by 6 bases, with 9 bases between. CDR3 DNA: TGTGCCAGTAGTACAGGGAGGAAGACCCAGTACTTC. Protein sequence: CASSTGRKTQYF.

This sequence joins TRBV2 and TRBJ2-1, with TRBD2 as a possible D gene (5 bases). Trimming cost V 6 bases and J 6 bases, with 9 bases left between them. Germline loops: CDR1 SNHLY, CDR2 FYNNEI. This CDR3 is built from 12 residues. The CDR3, as DNA: TGTGCCAGCAGGGGGAGCGGCAATGAGCAGTTCTTC. Translating gives CASRGSGNEQFF.

This clonotype was detected many times. This sequence joins TRBV20-1 and TRBJ2-2; possibly TRBD2 for D (5 bases). The CDR3 is made up of 14 amino acids. From germline, CDR1 is DFQATT and CDR2 SNEGSKA (reference sequence). Trimming stripped 0 bases from V and 5 bases from J, with 10 bases between. The CDR3 coding sequence is TGCAGTGCTAGAGATGGGAGACGGACCGGGGAGCTGTTTTTT. It translates to CSARDGRRTGELFF.

As concerns this clonotype: An end of the junction does not agree with germline; a read error may underlie this. This chain links TRBV7-2 with TRBJ1-4; TRBD1 is a possible D gene (5 bases). Per germline, CDR1 SGHTA and CDR2 FQGNSA. The CDR3 has 20 residues. In DNA form, the CDR3 reads TGTGCCAGCAGCCTTAGCGGGAGTGCAGATACGCAGGGCGTTTCGGGAAAACTGGTTTTT. Translating it yields CASSLSGSADTQGVSGKLVF. The full variable domain, completed using reference TRBV7-2 and TRBJ1-4, is GAGVSQSPSNKVTEKGKDVELRCDPISGHTALYWYRQSLGQGLEFLIYFQGNSAPDKSGLPSDRFSAERTGGSVSTLTIQRTQQEDSAVYLCASSLSGSADTQGVSGKLVFGSGTQLSVL.

The J gene is TRBJ1-3, the V gene TRBV30, with no clear D. The CDR3 contains 11 residues. The germline CDR1 and CDR2 sequences are GTSNPN and SVGIG (reference sequence). The V end lost 5 bases, the J end lost 2 bases, and 4 bases lay between the germline ends. Here the CDR3 reads CAWEAGNTIYF. The CDR3 DNA reads TGTGCCTGGGAAGCTGGAAACACCATATATTTT.

This chain links TRBV7-9 with TRBJ2-3, with D possibly called TRBD1 or TRBD2 (5 bases each). The V end lost 5 bases, the J end lost 0 bases, and 15 bases lay between the germline ends. Germline CDR1 and CDR2: SEHNR and FQNEAQ (reference sequence). The CDR3 consists of 16 residues. The CDR3 DNA reads TGTGCCAGCAGCCCAGAGACAGACTATAGCACAGATACGCAGTATTTT. Amino acid sequence: CASSPETDYSTDTQYF.

The rearrangement uses TRBV29-1 and TRBJ2-5; D call uncertain. V was cut by 5 bases and J by 2 bases, with 15 bases left in between. The CDR3 contains 14 residues. Germline CDR1 reads SQVTM; CDR2 reads ANQGSEA. The DNA of the CDR3 is TGCAGCGTTCCCCCCGGTCGGCGGCAAGAGACCCAGTACTTC. Its translation is CSVPPGRRQETQYF.

V gene TRBV14 combines with J gene TRBJ1-2; D is unresolved. Germline lookup yields CDR1 SGHDN and CDR2 FVKESK. This CDR3 spans 13 amino acids. Trimming pared 1 base from V and 5 bases from J, leaving 8 bases between. The CDR3 reads CASSQVFQYGYTF. Here the CDR3 DNA reads TGTGCCAGCAGCCAAGTATTCCAGTATGGCTACACCTTC.

This clonotype was observed many times. The chain has TRBV20-1 and TRBJ2-7; 7 nucleotides line up with TRBD2. Germline V gene sequence: CDR1 DFQATT, CDR2 SNEGSKA (reference sequence). This CDR3 comprises 12 residues. CDR3 in DNA: TGCAGCCAAACGAGCGGGACCTACGAGCAGTACTTC. This encodes CSQTSGTYEQYF.

The chain carries TRBV10-3 and TRBJ1-6; perhaps TRBD1 as D (6 bases). V dropped 3 bases and J dropped 8 bases, with 11 bases sitting between them. Germline-derived CDR1 and CDR2 are ENHRY and SYGVKD. The CDR3 is 14 amino acids. CDR3 loop: CAISESDSYSPLHF. CDR3 nucleotides: TGTGCCATCAGTGAATCGGACAGTTATTCACCCCTCCACTTT.

In this sample, this clonotype turned up many times. The chain uses TRBV20-1 and TRBJ1-4; no clear D gene. The CDR3 length is 13 residues. The V end was cut by 5 bases, the J end by 0 bases, with 7 bases between. CDR1 is DFQATT and CDR2 is SNEGSKA in the germline V gene (reference sequence). CDR3 region: CSARITTNEKLFF. The CDR3 DNA sequence: TGCAGTGCTCGTATTACAACTAATGAAAAACTGTTTTTT.

This clonotype was picked up many times. CDR3 residues: CASSHHRGRGETQYF. The CDR3 DNA reads as TGCGCCAGCAGCCATCACAGGGGGCGAGGGGAGACCCAGTACTTC. The rearrangement joins TRBV4-3 to TRBJ2-5, with 9 bases aligning to TRBD1. The CDR3 covers 15 residues. V was clipped by 3 bases and J by 5 bases; unmatched bases: 7. From germline, CDR1 is LGHNA and CDR2 YSLEER.

The chain uses TRBV12-3 or TRBV12-4 and TRBJ1-2; a possible D gene is TRBD1 (5 bases). V was trimmed by 4 bases and J by 5 bases, leaving 14 bases between them. This CDR3 is 14 amino acids long. This CDR3 is CASSSRGTDYGYTF. CDR3 sequence (DNA): TGTGCCAGCAGTTCCCGGGGGACGGATTATGGCTACACCTTC.